These 9 T cell receptor beta chains were sequenced from one sample in a study of T cell responses to AZD1222 COVID-19 vaccine. Sequencing used immunoSEQ multiplex PCR; TCRdb keeps in-frame clones, though not all of them. The sample shows roughly 180,000 clones, approximately 91% of them seen only once. Sequences were derived from peripheral blood, sampled 28 days after the second AZD1222 dose. The receptors originated from an adult who received the AZD1222 COVID-19 vaccine.

The chain joins TRBV18 to TRBJ1-5; D may be TRBD1 (6 bases). CDR3 length: 15 amino acids. Trimming cost V 3 bases and J 8 bases, with 17 bases left between them. Germline CDR1 is KGHSH and CDR2 is LQKENI. This chain's CDR3 is CASSPPTGGAEPQHF. Here the CDR3 DNA reads TGTGCCAGCTCACCTCCAACCGGGGGGGCTGAGCCCCAGCATTTT.

The chain employs TRBV4-2 and TRBJ1-2; D is unresolved. V lost 0 bases and J 5 bases, leaving 13 bases between the germline ends. Germline V gene sequence: CDR1 LGHNA, CDR2 YNFKEQ. The CDR3 extends over 15 amino acids. DNA for the CDR3: TGTGCCAGCAGCCAAGATTGGAAGGCTCTATATGGCTACACCTTC. Residues: CASSQDWKALYGYTF.

This clone was observed once. V and J are TRBV10-3 and TRBJ1-2; no clear D gene. The CDR3 covers 15 residues. V lost 3 bases and J lost 1, with 12 bases in between. Germline CDR1 ENHRY, CDR2 SYGVKD. The CDR3 region is CAISDRQENNYGYTF. DNA for the CDR3: TGTGCCATCAGTGATCGGCAGGAGAATAACTATGGCTACACCTTC.

The genes are TRBV27 and TRBJ2-5; no clear D gene. The length of the CDR3 is 13 residues. V was trimmed by 5 bases and J by 6 bases, leaving 13 bases between them. Per germline, CDR1 MNHEY and CDR2 SMNVEV (reference sequence). CDR3 nucleotides: TGTGCCAGCAGTCCTCTGGTCGCCCAGACCCAGTACTTC. Its translation is CASSPLVAQTQYF.

The rearrangement uses TRBV4-3 and TRBJ1-4; possibly TRBD1 for D (5 bases). This CDR3 has 16 residues. CDR1 is LGHNA and CDR2 is YSLEER in the germline V gene. Trimming cost V 0 bases and J 7 bases, with 15 bases left between them. CDR3 protein: CASSQDFWGSGEKLFF. CDR3 nucleotide sequence: TGCGCCAGCAGCCAAGATTTCTGGGGGAGCGGTGAAAAACTGTTTTTT.

The chain joins TRBV18 to TRBJ2-1; TRBD1 matches at 10 bases. The length of the CDR3 is 15 residues. CDR1 is KGHSH and CDR2 is LQKENI in the germline V gene. Germline trimming cut 3 bases from V and 7 bases from J; bases unmatched to any gene: 6. The CDR3 loop is CASSPRQDRGNEQFF. For the CDR3, the DNA is TGTGCCAGCTCACCCCGTCAGGACAGGGGGAATGAGCAGTTCTTC. The full variable domain, completed using reference TRBV18 and TRBJ2-1, is NAGVMQNPRHLVRRRGQEARLRCSPMKGHSHVYWYRQLPEEGLKFMVYLQKENIIDESGMPKERFSAEFPKEGPSILRIQQVVRGDSAAYFCASSPRQDRGNEQFFGPGTRLTVL.

This chain links TRBV27 with TRBJ2-7; the match to TRBD2 covers 14 bases. This CDR3 comprises 18 residues. Losses at the gene ends were 6 bases for V and 6 bases for J; bases not matched to a gene: 16. CDR1 is MNHEY, CDR2 SMNVEV, per germline (reference sequence). CDR3 in DNA: TGTGCCAGCAGAAACCTAGGGACTAGCGGGAGAGTAGGCCTCGAGCAGTACTTC. It codes for CASRNLGTSGRVGLEQYF.

This clone was seen a handful of times. The genes are TRBV11-2 and TRBJ2-2; TRBD1 matches at 9 bases. J was trimmed by 7 bases and V by 2 bases; bases with no gene match: 2. This CDR3 has 14 amino acids. Germline V gives CDR1 SGHAT, CDR2 FQNNGV. The CDR3 loop reads CASSLNRGRGELFF. The DNA of the CDR3 is TGTGCCAGCAGCTTAAACAGGGGGCGCGGGGAGCTGTTTTTT. Complete variable domain (other parts from reference TRBV11-2 and TRBJ2-2): EAGVAQSPRYKIIEKRQSVAFWCNPISGHATLYWYQQILGQGPKLLIQFQNNGVVDDSQLPKDRFSAERLKGVDSTLKIQPAKLEDSAVYLCASSLNRGRGELFFGEGSRLTVL.

In DNA form, the CDR3 reads TGTGCCAGCAGGGCTAGCGGGATTTACGAGCAGTACTTC. The encoded protein is CASRASGIYEQYF. This chain connects TRBV12-3 or TRBV12-4 to TRBJ2-7, with 9 bases lining up with TRBD2. The ends lost 6 bases at V and 4 bases at J; junction bases unmatched: 4. This CDR3 spans 13 amino acids.